This section outlines one T cell receptor (beta chain) sequence together with its context. These data originate in a study of control samples from healthy donors and cancer patients. Trimming removed 6 bases at V and 7 bases at J, with 16 bases between. Germline V lookup: CDR1 LNHDA, CDR2 SQIVND (reference sequence). The CDR3 spans 14 residues. Generated by immunoSEQ multiplex PCR, the TCRdb table keeps only in-frame clones and is missing some. The profile shows around 84,000 clones, roughly 89% of them singletons. Specimen: blood. The sequence was collected from a man aged 25 to 40 in good health. This sequence joins TRBV19 and TRBJ1-5, with a possible D match to TRBD1 (6 bases). The CDR3 spells CASRLDSGDQPQHF. The CDR3 coding sequence is TGTGCCAGTAGATTGGACAGTGGGGACCAGCCCCAGCATTTT.